A selection of T cell receptor beta chains follows, all from one sample in a study of CD8 T cell repertoires and HIV-1 epitope variants. Assay: immunoSEQ multiplex PCR; the TCRdb copy retains only in-frame clones and omits some. The top ten hold approximately 40% of the sample, which has roughly 7,900 clones, around three fifths seen once. The antigens of these receptors remain unknown. The specimen sequenced was cultured CD8+ T cells derived from PBMCs. The receptors stem from a male donor with HIV. CDR3s include the opening cysteine and the closing phenylalanine or tryptophan. A D gene is named only where the DNA matches it firmly. Size values are once, few and many counts, or a class for expanded clones, and some rows have none.

clone size | J gene | V gene | D gene | CDR3 DNA | CDR3 protein
. | TRBJ2-1 | TRBV15 | TRBD1 | TGTGCCACCAGCAGGCACGAGACAGGGGGCTACAATGAGCAGTTCTTC | CATSRHETGGYNEQFF
. | TRBJ2-7 | TRBV7-9 | . | TGTGCCAGCAGCTTCACCGGGACGGGAGCCTACGAGCAGTACTTC | CASSFTGTGAYEQYF
. | TRBJ2-1 | TRBV10-1 | . | TGCGCCAGCAGTGTTAGCGGTGAGCAGTTCTTC | CASSVSGEQFF
. | TRBJ2-3 | TRBV19 | TRBD2 | TGTGCCAGTAGTACCATAGCGGGGGGGCCGGGGAGGCACCGCACAGATACGCAGTATTTT | CASSTIAGGPGRHRTDTQYF
. | TRBJ2-7 | TRBV4-3 | . | TGCGCCAGCAGCCAAGATTGGGGGCTTACCTACGAGCAGTACTTC | CASSQDWGLTYEQYF
once | TRBJ2-5 | TRBV9 | TRBD2 | TGTGCCAGCAGCGTTGGCCAGGGACTACAAGAGACCCAGTACTTC | CASSVGQGLQETQYF
. | TRBJ2-7 | TRBV28 | . | TGTGCCAGCAGTTCAGAACGTTGGCGGCCCGGGGCCCACTACGAGCAGTACTTC | CASSSERWRPGAHYEQYF
. | TRBJ2-3 | TRBV11-3 | . | TGTGCCAGCAGCTCCCCGGGGGTCACAGATACGCAGTATTTT | CASSSPGVTDTQYF
. | TRBJ2-5 | TRBV29-1 | . | TGCAGCGTAGCCGGGCCAATGGACGAGACCCAGTACTTC | CSVAGPMDETQYF
few | TRBJ1-1 | TRBV20-1 | . | TGCAGTGCTCGAGCCCACACTGAAGCTTTCTTT | CSARAHTEAFF
once | TRBJ2-1 | TRBV4-1 | . | TGCGCCAGCAGCCAAGAAGGTCTATGGTCCAATGAGCAGTTCTTC | CASSQEGLWSNEQFF
. | TRBJ1-1 | TRBV7-9 | . | TGTGCCAGCAGCTTAACTTCAGGGAATGAAGCTTTCTTT | CASSLTSGNEAFF
. | TRBJ2-2 | TRBV7-9 | . | TGTGCCAGCAGCTTGACAGACACCGGGGAGCTGTTTTTT | CASSLTDTGELFF
. | TRBJ1-1 | TRBV9 | . | TGTGCCAGCAGCGCGGGGGTAGGGGTCACTGAAGCTTTCTTT | CASSAGVGVTEAFF
. | TRBJ1-6 | TRBV4-3 | . | TGCGCCAGCAGCCAAGATCTGGATCCGGCATCGGGGGCTTCACCCCTCCACTTT | CASSQDLDPASGASPLHF
. | TRBJ2-7 | TRBV5-6 | . | TGTGCCAGCAGCCCCGGGACACTCTACGAGCAGTACTTC | CASSPGTLYEQYF
once | TRBJ2-5 | TRBV27 | . | TGTCCGACCGAGACCCAGTACTTC | CPTETQYF
. | TRBJ2-3 | TRBV6-5 | TRBD2 | TGTGCCAGCAGTTACTCCCGGCTAGCGGGGGCGATAGAATATTTT | CASSYSRLAGAIEYF
. | TRBJ1-4 | TRBV9 | . | TGTGCCAGCAGCGTAGAGGGGGGAAAACTGTTTTTT | CASSVEGGKLFF
. | TRBJ2-7 | TRBV10-3 | . | TGTGCCATCAGTGGGGTCGGGAATACCTACGAGCAGTACTTC | CAISGVGNTYEQYF
. | TRBJ1-2 | TRBV2 | TRBD1 | TGTGCCAGCAGGGGGACCTTGGACAGGGGCAACTATGGCTACACCTTC | CASRGTLDRGNYGYTF
once | TRBJ1-1 | TRBV6-5 | TRBD1 | TGTGCCAGCAGTGTTGGACAGGGCGCTGAAGCTTTCTTT | CASSVGQGAEAFF
. | TRBJ2-2 | TRBV4-3 | TRBD1 | TGCGCCAGCTCCGGGACAGGGGTTACCGGGGAGCTGTTTTTT | CASSGTGVTGELFF
. | TRBJ2-3 | TRBV7-2 | . | TGTGCCAGCAGAACCGATCATCGTAGCACAGATACGCAGTATTTT | CASRTDHRSTDTQYF
. | TRBJ2-7 | TRBV7-6 | TRBD1 | TGTGCCAGCAGCCCGATGACAGGGGTCTTTTACGAGCAGTACTTC | CASSPMTGVFYEQYF
few | TRBJ1-1 | TRBV6-4 | . | TGTGCCAGCAGTGTCGATCAACAGGGAAAAGCTTTCTTT | CASSVDQQGKAFF
. | TRBJ1-1 | TRBV7-9 | TRBD1 | TGTGCCAGCAGTAGACAGGGCTCGAGCACTGAAGCTTTCTTT | CASSRQGSSTEAFF
once | TRBJ2-1 | TRBV30 | . | TGTGCCTGGAGGTTACTCAGCTCCTACAATGAGCAGTTCTTC | CAWRLLSSYNEQFF
. | TRBJ2-1 | TRBV5-4 | . | TGTGCCGAGGCCATCCCTGATAACAATGAGCAGTTCTTC | CAEAIPDNNEQFF
. | TRBJ2-1 | TRBV5-1 | . | TGCGCCAGCAGCTTGGGGGAAGTCTACAATGAGCAGTTCTTC | CASSLGEVYNEQFF
. | TRBJ2-3 | TRBV28 | . | TGTGCCAGCAGTTCAGAGGGGTATACGCAGTATTTT | CASSSEGYTQYF
. | TRBJ1-5 | TRBV28 | . | TGTGCCAGCAGTTCCCCAATCAGGGAGGGAGGCAATCAGCCCCAGCATTTT | CASSSPIREGGNQPQHF
. | TRBJ1-2 | TRBV4-3 | . | TGCGCCAGCAGCCAAGGTCTCGGGACTTCCTATGGCTACACCTTC | CASSQGLGTSYGYTF
once | TRBJ1-5 | TRBV2 | . | TGTGCCAGCAGAGGTACCTTGGAGGGAAGCAATCAGCCCCAGCATTTT | CASRGTLEGSNQPQHF
. | TRBJ1-2 | TRBV7-2 | . | TGTGCCAGCAGCCTAGGGGGGGGAGATGGCTACACCTTC | CASSLGGGDGYTF
. | TRBJ2-1 | TRBV9 | TRBD1 | TGTGCCAGCAGCGCCGGGACAGGGCAAGAGCAGTTCTTC | CASSAGTGQEQFF
once | TRBJ2-3 | TRBV4-1 | TRBD1 | TGCGCCAGCAGCCAGATGGGACAGGGGGCCGGAGATACGCAGTATTTT | CASSQMGQGAGDTQYF
. | TRBJ1-2 | TRBV4-2 | TRBD1 | TGTGCCAGCAGCCAAGAGAACAGGGGCAGCTATGGCTACACCTTC | CASSQENRGSYGYTF
. | TRBJ2-7 | TRBV4-1 | . | TGCGCCAGCAGCCAAGACCGGGGTACCTACGAGCAGTACTTC | CASSQDRGTYEQYF
few | TRBJ1-5 | TRBV27 | TRBD1 | TGTGCCAGCAGTCCCGACAGGGTGTACAATCAGCCCCAGCATTTT | CASSPDRVYNQPQHF
. | TRBJ2-1 | TRBV28 | . | TGTGCCAGCAGTCCTCAAGGGATTAGCTCCTACAATGAGCAGTTCTTC | CASSPQGISSYNEQFF
few | TRBJ1-1 | TRBV2 | . | TGTGCCAGCAGTGATTCGAATCTACTTGAAGCTTTCTTT | CASSDSNLLEAFF
. | TRBJ2-7 | TRBV6-1 | . | TGTGCCAGCCATAACACACAGGTTACCTACGAGCAGTACTTC | CASHNTQVTYEQYF
. | TRBJ2-7 | TRBV27 | . | TGTGCCAGCAGTCCTAAGTGGGGGTGGGAGCAGTACTTC | CASSPKWGWEQYF
. | TRBJ1-2 | TRBV19 | . | TGTGCCAGTAAGGTGGGCGGCTATGGCTACACCTTC | CASKVGGYGYTF
. | TRBJ2-3 | TRBV7-2 | . | TGTGCCAGCAGCTTAGAGACACCCCGGGCGCAGTATTTT | CASSLETPRAQYF
. | TRBJ1-1 | TRBV7-2 | TRBD1 | TGTGCCAGCAGCTTAGGACAGGGGGGAGGCACTGAAGCTTTCTTT | CASSLGQGGGTEAFF
few | TRBJ2-1 | TRBV27 | . | TGTGCCAGCAGTTTTTCCATTAAGGGTACTCAGTTCTTC | CASSFSIKGTQFF
. | TRBJ2-5 | TRBV4-1 | TRBD1 | TGCGCCAGCAGCCAAGAAGAGGGACAGGGGGCCTGGGAGACCCAGTACTTC | CASSQEEGQGAWETQYF
. | TRBJ2-7 | TRBV29-1 | TRBD2 | TGCAGCGTTGAAGAGCGAGCGGGAGGGCCCTACGAGCAGTACTTC | CSVEERAGGPYEQYF
. | TRBJ1-1 | TRBV19 | TRBD1 | TGTGCCAGTAGTATAACAGGGGGGAACACTGAAGCTTTCTTT | CASSITGGNTEAFF
. | TRBJ2-7 | TRBV5-6 | . | TGTGCCAGCAGCTCCTCGCCGGGGTCGGTTGAGCAGTACTTC | CASSSSPGSVEQYF
. | TRBJ2-3 | TRBV11-1 | . | TGTGCCAGCAGCTCCCCCGGACGGGACACCACAGATACGCAGTATTTT | CASSSPGRDTTDTQYF
. | TRBJ2-7 | TRBV18 | . | TGTGCCAGCTCATTCGGTGGGGGGGCCCTCGACGAGCAGTACTTC | CASSFGGGALDEQYF
. | TRBJ2-6 | TRBV15 | . | TGTGCCACCAGCAGAGATCGCGGCTCTGGGGCCAACGTCCTGACTTTC | CATSRDRGSGANVLTF
. | TRBJ1-3 | TRBV6-5 | . | TGTGCCAGCAGTGCGGGTGGGGGGCCTGGAAACACCATATATTTT | CASSAGGGPGNTIYF
. | TRBJ2-5 | TRBV18 | . | TGTGCCAGCTCACCACCGCAGGCAGGACCGCTTTACCAAGAGACCCAGTACTTC | CASSPPQAGPLYQETQYF